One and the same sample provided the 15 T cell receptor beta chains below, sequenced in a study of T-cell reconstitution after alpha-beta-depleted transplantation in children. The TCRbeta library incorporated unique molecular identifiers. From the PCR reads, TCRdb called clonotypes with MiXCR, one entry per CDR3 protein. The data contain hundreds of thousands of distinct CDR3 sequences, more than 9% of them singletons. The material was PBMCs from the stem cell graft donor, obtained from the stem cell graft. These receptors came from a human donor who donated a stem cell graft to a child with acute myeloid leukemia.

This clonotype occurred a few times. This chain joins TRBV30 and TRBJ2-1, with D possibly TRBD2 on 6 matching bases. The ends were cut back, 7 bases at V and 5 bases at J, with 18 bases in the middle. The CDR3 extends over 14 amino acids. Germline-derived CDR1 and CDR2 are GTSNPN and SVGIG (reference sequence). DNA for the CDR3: TGTGCCTCATGCGTGGGGGACTCGGACAATGAGCAGTTCTTC. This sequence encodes CASCVGDSDNEQFF.

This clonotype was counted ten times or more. The CDR3 spells CASSPISEMLYEQYF. CDR3 bases: TGTGCCAGCAGCCCTATTTCCGAGATGTTGTACGAGCAGTACTTC. The chain combines TRBV27 with TRBJ2-7; no clear D gene. From germline, CDR1 is MNHEY and CDR2 SMNVEV (reference sequence). This CDR3 has 15 amino acids. The germline V and J ends were trimmed by 6 bases and 4 bases, with 19 bases remaining between them.

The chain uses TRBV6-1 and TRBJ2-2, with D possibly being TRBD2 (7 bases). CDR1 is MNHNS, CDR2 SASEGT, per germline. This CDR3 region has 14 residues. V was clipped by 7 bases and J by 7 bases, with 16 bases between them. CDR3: CASTPGGHSGELFF. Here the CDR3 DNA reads TGTGCCAGCACCCCGGGGGGACACAGCGGGGAGCTGTTTTTT.

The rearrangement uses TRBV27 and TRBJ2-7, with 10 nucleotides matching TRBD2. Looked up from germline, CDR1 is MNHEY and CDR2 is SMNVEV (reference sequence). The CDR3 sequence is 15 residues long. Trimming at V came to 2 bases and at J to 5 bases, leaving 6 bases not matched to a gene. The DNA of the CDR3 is TGTGCCAGCAGTTTAGTACTAGCGGGGAGCAACGAGCAGTACTTC. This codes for CASSLVLAGSNEQYF.

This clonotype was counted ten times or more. The CDR3 region has the DNA TGTGCCAGCAGTCCCCGGGACAGGGGTTACTCCTACGAGCAGTACTTC. Residues: CASSPRDRGYSYEQYF. The chain has TRBV6-2 or TRBV6-3 and TRBJ2-7; 10 bases agree with TRBD1. The junction had 7 bases not matched to a gene; V was cut back by 5 bases and J by 0 bases. The CDR3 consists of 16 residues. Germline V lookup: CDR1 MNHEY, CDR2 SVGEGT.

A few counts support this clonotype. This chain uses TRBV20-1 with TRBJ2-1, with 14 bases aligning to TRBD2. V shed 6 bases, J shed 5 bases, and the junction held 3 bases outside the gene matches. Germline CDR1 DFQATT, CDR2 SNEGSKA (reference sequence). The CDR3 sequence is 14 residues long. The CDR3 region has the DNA TGCAGTGCGACTAGCGGGAGGGCCAACAATGAGCAGTTCTTC. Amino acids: CSATSGRANNEQFF.

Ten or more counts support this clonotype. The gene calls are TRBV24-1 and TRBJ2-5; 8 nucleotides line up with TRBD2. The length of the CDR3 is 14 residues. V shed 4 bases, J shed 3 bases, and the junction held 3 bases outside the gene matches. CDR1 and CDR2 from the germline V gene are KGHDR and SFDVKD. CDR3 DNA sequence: TGTGCCACCAGTGACCTGACTAGCGAAGAGACCCAGTACTTC. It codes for CATSDLTSEETQYF.

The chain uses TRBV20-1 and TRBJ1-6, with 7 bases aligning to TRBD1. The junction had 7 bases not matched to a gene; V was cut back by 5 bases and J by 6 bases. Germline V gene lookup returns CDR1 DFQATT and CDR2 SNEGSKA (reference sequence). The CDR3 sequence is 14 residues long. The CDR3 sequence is CSAPKGALNSPLHF. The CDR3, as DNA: TGCAGTGCTCCAAAGGGGGCGCTTAATTCACCCCTCCACTTT.

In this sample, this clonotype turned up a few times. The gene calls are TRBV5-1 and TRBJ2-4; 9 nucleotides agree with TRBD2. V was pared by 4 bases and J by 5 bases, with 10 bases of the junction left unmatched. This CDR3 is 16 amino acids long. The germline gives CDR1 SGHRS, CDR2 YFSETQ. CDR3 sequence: CASSQRGAGGENIQYF. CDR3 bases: TGCGCCAGCAGCCAGCGGGGAGCGGGAGGCGAAAACATTCAGTACTTC.

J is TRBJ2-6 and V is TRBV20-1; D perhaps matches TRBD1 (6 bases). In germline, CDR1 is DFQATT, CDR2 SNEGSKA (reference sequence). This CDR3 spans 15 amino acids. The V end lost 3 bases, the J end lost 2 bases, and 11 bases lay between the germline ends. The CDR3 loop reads CSARAAGAGANVLTF. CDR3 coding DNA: TGCAGTGCTAGGGCCGCAGGGGCTGGGGCCAACGTCCTGACTTTC.

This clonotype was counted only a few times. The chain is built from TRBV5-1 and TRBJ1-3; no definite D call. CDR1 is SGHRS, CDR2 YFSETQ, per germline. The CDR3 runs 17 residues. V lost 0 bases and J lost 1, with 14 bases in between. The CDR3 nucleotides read TGCGCCAGCAGCTTGGGGCGGTCAGCTTTATCTGGAAACACCATATATTTT. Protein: CASSLGRSALSGNTIYF.

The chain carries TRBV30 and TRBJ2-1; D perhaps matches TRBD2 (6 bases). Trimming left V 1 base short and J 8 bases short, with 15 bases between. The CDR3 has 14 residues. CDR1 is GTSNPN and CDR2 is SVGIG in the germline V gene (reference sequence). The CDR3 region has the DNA TGTGCCTGGAGTGCGGCGGGATTTGGGGATGAGCAGTTCTTC. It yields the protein CAWSAAGFGDEQFF.

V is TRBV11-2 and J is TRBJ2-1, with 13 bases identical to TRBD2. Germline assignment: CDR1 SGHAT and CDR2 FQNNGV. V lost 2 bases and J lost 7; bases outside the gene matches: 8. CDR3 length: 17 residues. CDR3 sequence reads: CASSLSRLAGGLNEQFF. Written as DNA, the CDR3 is TGTGCCAGCAGCTTATCTAGACTAGCGGGAGGTCTAAATGAGCAGTTCTTC.

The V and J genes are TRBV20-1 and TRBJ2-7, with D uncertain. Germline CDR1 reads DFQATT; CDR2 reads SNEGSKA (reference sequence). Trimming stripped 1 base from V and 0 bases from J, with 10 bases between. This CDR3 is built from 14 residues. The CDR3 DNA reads TGCAGTGCTAGAGGTCCCGGTGGCTCCTACGAGCAGTACTTC. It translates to CSARGPGGSYEQYF.

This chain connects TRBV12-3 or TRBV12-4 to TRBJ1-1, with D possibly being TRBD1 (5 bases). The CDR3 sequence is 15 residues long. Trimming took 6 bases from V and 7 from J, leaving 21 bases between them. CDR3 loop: CASSPPMQGTSEAFF. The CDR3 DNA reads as TGTGCCAGCAGCCCACCAATGCAGGGTACGAGTGAAGCTTTCTTT.